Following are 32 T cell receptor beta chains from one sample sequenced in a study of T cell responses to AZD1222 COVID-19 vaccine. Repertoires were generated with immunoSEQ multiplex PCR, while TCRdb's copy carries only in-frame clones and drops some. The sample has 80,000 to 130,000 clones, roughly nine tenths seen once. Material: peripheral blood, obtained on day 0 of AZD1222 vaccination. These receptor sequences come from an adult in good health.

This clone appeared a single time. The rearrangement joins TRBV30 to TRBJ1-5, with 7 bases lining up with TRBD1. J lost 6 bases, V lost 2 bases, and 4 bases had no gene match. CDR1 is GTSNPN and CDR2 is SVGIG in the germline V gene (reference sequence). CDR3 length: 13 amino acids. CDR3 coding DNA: TGTGCCTGGAGTTTACAGGGGTCTCAGCCCCAGCATTTT. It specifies CAWSLQGSQPQHF.

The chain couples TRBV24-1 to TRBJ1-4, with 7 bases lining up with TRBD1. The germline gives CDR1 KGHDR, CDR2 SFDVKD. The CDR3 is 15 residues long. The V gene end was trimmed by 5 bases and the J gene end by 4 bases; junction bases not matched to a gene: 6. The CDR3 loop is CATSGSGGINEKLFF. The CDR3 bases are TGTGCCACCAGTGGTTCAGGGGGGATTAATGAAAAACTGTTTTTT.

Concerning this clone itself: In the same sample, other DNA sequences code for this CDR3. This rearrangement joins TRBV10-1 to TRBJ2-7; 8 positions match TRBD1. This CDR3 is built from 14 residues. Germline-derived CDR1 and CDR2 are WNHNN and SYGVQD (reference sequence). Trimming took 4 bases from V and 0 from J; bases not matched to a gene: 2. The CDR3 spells CASSVDRGSYEQYF. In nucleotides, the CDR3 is TGCGCCAGCAGTGTTGACAGGGGCTCCTACGAGCAGTACTTC.

For the CDR3, the DNA is TGTGCCAGCAGTGCTAGCCGGGACGGGAACACTGAAGCTTTCTTT. It yields the protein CASSASRDGNTEAFF. The V call is TRBV2, the J call TRBJ1-1; possibly TRBD1 for D (5 bases). This CDR3 has 15 residues. Between the trimmed V and J ends, which lost 4 bases and 1 base, there was a span of 13 bases. Germline CDR1 is SNHLY and CDR2 is FYNNEI.

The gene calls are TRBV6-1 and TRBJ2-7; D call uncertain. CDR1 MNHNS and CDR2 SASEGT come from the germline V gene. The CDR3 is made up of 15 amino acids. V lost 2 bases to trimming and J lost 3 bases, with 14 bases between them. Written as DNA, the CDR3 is TGTGCCAGCAGTGAAAGGTCAAAGCCTAACTACGAGCAGTACTTC. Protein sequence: CASSERSKPNYEQYF.

CDR3: CASSTLGSGPNYGYTF. CDR3 sequence (DNA): TGTGCCAGCAGTACTCTGGGATCAGGGCCAAACTATGGCTACACCTTC. The chain is built from TRBV28 and TRBJ1-2; D is perhaps TRBD1 (5 bases). CDR3 size: 16 residues. Germline CDR1 reads MDHEN; CDR2 reads SYDVKM. V lost 5 bases, J lost 2 bases, and 18 bases lay in between.

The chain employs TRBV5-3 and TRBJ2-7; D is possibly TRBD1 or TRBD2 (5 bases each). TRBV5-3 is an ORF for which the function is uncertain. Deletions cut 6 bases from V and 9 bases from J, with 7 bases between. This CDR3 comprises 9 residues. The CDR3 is CARMRGQYF. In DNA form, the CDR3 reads TGTGCCAGAATGAGGGGGCAGTACTTC.

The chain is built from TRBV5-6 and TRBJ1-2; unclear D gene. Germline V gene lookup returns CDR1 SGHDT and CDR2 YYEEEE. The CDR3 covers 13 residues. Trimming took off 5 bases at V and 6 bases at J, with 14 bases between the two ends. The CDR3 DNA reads TGTGCCAGCAGTCCGGACCGGTGGGATGGCTACACCTTC. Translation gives CASSPDRWDGYTF.

Here the CDR3 DNA reads TGCGCCAGCAGCTTGGGGACAGCTAATGAAAAACTGTTTTTT. Its translation: CASSLGTANEKLFF. The chain links TRBV5-1 to TRBJ1-4; maybe TRBD1 (6 bases). CDR1 SGHRS and CDR2 YFSETQ come from the germline V gene. V was clipped by 0 bases and J by 3 bases, with 6 bases between them. CDR3 length: 14 amino acids. Full variable domain (remainder filled in from reference TRBV5-1 and TRBJ1-4): KAGVTQTPRYLIKTRGQQVTLSCSPISGHRSVSWYQQTPGQGLQFLFEYFSETQRNKGNFPGRFSGRQFSNSRSEMNVSTLELGDSALYLCASSLGTANEKLFFGSGTQLSVL.

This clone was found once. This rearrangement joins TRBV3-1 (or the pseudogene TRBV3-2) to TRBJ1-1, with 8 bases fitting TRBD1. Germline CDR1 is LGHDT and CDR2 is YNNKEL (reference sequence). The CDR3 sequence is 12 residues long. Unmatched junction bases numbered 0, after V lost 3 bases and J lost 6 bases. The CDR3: CASSQGQAEAFF. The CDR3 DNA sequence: TGTGCCAGCAGCCAGGGACAGGCTGAAGCTTTCTTT.

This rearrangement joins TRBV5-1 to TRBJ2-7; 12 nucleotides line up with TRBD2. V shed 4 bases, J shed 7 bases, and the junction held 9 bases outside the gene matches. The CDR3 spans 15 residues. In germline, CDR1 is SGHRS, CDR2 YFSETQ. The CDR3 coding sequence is TGCGCCAGCAGCCCGACTAGCGGGAGAATAGAAGAGCAGTACTTC. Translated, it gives CASSPTSGRIEEQYF.

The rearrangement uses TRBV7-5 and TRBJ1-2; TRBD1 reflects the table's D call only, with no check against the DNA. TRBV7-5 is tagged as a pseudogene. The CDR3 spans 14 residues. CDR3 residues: CARINPHRVGGYTF. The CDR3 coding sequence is TGTGCCAGAATTAACCCGCACAGGGTGGGAGGCTACACCTTC.

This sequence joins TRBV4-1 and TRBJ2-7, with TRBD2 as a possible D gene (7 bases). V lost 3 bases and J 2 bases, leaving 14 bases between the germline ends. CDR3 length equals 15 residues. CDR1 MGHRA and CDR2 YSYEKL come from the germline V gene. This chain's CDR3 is CASSQQQGGPYEQYF. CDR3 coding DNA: TGCGCCAGCAGCCAGCAACAGGGAGGGCCCTACGAGCAGTACTTC.

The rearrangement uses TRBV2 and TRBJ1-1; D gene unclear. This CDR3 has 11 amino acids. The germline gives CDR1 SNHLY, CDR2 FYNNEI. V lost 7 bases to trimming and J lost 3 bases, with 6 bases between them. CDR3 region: CASIEDTEAFF. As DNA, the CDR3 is TGTGCCAGCATCGAGGACACTGAAGCTTTCTTT.

CDR3 region: CASSKLDRASHNSPLHF. Written as DNA, the CDR3 is TGTGCCAGCAGCAAACTGGACAGGGCTAGTCATAATTCACCCCTCCACTTT. V usage is TRBV21-1 and J usage is TRBJ1-6; TRBD1 was called by the table and not checked on the DNA. TRBV21-1 is deemed a pseudogene. This CDR3 region has 17 residues.

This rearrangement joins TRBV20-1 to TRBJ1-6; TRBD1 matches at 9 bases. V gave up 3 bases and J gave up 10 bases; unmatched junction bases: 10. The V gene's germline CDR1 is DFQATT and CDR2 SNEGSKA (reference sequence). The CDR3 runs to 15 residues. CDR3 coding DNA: TGCAGTGCTAGTCACCTCTACAGGGGGCAGTCACCCCTCCACTTT. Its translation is CSASHLYRGQSPLHF.

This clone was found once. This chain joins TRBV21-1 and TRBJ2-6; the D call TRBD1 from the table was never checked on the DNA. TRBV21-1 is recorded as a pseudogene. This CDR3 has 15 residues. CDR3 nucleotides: TGTGCCAGCAATACAGGCCTCTCTGGGGCCAACGTCCTGACTTTC. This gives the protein CASNTGLSGANVLTF.

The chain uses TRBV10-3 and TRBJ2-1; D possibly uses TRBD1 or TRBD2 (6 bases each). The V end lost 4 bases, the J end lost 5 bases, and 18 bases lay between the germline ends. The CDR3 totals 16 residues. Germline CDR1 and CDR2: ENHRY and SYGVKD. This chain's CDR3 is CAISGTVGGSNNEQFF. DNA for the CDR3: TGTGCCATCAGTGGTACCGTAGGGGGGAGCAACAATGAGCAGTTCTTC.

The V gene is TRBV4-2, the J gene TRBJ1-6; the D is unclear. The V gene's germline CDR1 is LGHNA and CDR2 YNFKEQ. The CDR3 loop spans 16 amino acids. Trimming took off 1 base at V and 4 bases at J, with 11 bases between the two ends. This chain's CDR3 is CASSQGGGDYNSPLHF. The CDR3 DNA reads TGTGCCAGCAGCCAAGGCGGCGGGGATTATAATTCACCCCTCCACTTT.

This CDR3 reads CASSQGAGDIPGNTIYF. DNA for the CDR3: TGTGCCAGCAGCCAGGGCGCAGGGGACATACCTGGAAACACCATATATTTT. This chain uses TRBV4-2 with TRBJ1-3; perhaps TRBD1 as D (6 bases). Germline CDR1 LGHNA, CDR2 YNFKEQ. The CDR3 is 17 residues long. With 3 bases removed from V and 2 bases from J, the gap between germline ends came to 17 bases.

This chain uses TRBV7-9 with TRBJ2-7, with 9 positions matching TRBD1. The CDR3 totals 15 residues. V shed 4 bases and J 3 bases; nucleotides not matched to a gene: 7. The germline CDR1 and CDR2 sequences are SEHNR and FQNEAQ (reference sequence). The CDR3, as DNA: TGTGCCAGCAGCTCCCCCTGGACAGGGGACTACGAGCAGTACTTC. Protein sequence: CASSSPWTGDYEQYF.

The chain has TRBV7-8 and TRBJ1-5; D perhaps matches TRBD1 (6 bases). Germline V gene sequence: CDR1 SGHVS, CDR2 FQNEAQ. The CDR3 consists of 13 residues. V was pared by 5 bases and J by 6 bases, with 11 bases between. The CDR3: CASSPQGGQPQHF. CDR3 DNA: TGTGCCAGCAGCCCACAGGGTGGTCAGCCCCAGCATTTT.

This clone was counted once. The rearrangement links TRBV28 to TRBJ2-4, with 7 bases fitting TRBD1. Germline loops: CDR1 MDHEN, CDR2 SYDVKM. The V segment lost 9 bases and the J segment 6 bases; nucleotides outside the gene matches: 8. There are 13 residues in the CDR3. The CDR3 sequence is CASRTGTRNIQYF. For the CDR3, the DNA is TGTGCCAGTCGGACAGGAACTCGAAACATTCAGTACTTC.

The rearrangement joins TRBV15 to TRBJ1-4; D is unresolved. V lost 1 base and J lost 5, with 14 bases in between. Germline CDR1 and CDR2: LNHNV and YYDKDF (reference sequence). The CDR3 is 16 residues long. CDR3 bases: TGTGCCACCAGCAGAGTAGTAGGGCAGAGGAATGAAAAACTGTTTTTT. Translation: CATSRVVGQRNEKLFF. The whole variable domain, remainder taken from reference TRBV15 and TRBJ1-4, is DAMVIQNPRYQVTQFGKPVTLSCSQTLNHNVMYWYQQKSSQAPKLLFHYYDKDFNNEADTPDNFQSRRPNTSFCFLDIRSPGLGDTAMYLCATSRVVGQRNEKLFFGSGTQLSVL.

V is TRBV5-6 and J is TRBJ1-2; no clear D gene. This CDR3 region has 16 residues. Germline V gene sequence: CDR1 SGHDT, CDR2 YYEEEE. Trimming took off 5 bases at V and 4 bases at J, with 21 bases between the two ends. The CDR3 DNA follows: TGTGCCAGCAGTGGATCTCCGGGTACCGTCCTCTATGGCTACACCTTC. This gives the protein CASSGSPGTVLYGYTF.

CDR3 loop: CARSLPWQGEGGRTYEQYF. For the CDR3, the DNA is TGTGCCAGAAGCTTACCGTGGCAGGGGGAGGGGGGTAGAACCTACGAGCAGTACTTC. The chain employs TRBV7-5 and TRBJ2-7. TRBV7-5 is annotated as a pseudogene. The CDR3 covers 19 residues.

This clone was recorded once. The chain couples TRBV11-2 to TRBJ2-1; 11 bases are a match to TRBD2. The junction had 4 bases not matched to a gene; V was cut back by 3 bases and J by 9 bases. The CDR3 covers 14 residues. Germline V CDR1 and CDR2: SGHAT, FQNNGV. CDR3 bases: TGTGCCAGCAGCTTTAGCGGGGGGGCCGGTGAGCAGTTCTTC. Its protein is CASSFSGGAGEQFF.

The DNA of the CDR3 is TGTGCCAGCAGCCAGGGAGAGCGGGGGGGCCGGGAGACCCAGTACTTC. Protein product: CASSQGERGGRETQYF. The chain carries TRBV3-1 (or the pseudogene TRBV3-2) and TRBJ2-5; TRBD2 matches at 10 bases. The ends lost 3 bases at V and 5 bases at J; junction bases unmatched: 9. The CDR3 is 16 residues long. The germline CDR1 and CDR2 sequences are LGHDT and YNNKEL (reference sequence).

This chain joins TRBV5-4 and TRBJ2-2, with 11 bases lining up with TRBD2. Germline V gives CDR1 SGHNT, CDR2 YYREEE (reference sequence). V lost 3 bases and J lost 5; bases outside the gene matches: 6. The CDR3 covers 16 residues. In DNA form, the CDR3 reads TGTGCCAGCAGCTCCTTAGCGGGGGGGGTTACCGGGGAGCTGTTTTTT. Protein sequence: CASSSLAGGVTGELFF.

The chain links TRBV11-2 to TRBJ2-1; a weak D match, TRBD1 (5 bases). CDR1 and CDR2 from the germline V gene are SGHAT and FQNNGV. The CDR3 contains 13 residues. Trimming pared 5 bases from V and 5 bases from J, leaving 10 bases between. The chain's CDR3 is CASSDDRDNEQFF. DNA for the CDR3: TGTGCCAGCAGCGATGACAGAGACAATGAGCAGTTCTTC.

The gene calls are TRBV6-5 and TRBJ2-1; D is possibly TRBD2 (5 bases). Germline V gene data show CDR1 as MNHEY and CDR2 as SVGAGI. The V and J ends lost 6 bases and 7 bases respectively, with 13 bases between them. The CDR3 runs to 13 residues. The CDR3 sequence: CASSNIRENEQFF. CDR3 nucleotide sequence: TGTGCCAGCAGCAACATTAGGGAGAATGAGCAGTTCTTC.

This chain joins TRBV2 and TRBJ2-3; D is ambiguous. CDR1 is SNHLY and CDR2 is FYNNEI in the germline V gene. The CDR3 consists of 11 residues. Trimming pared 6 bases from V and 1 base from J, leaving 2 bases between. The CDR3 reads CASRGTDTQYF. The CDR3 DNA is TGTGCCAGCAGGGGCACAGATACGCAGTATTTT.